This T cell receptor beta chain appears in the sequencing data of a study of blood T cells in healthy people across ages. Study background: In model experiments, template switching was able to capture about one barcoded beta molecule for every two T cells that were present.

The V gene's germline CDR1 is MNHNS and CDR2 SASEGT. This CDR3 is built from 15 residues. V was clipped by 4 bases and J by 9 bases, with 19 bases between them. Individuals who donated were healthy Caucasians from Russia aged about 6 to 100. Together with a sample-barcoded 5' primer, a J-beta primer mix was included in a second PCR lasting roughly 6 to 12 cycles. The study obtained at least 2.5 million CDR3-containing paired-end reads from every sample. TCRdb re-derived calls from the 5' RACE reads in MiXCR, one entry per CDR3 protein. The repertoire consists of about 1.4 million distinct CDR3 sequences, with around 59% occurring once and the leading ten covering over 5.5%.

This receptor was taken from a man between 18 and 35 years old in good health. The sequencing sample was made of blood. This sequence joins TRBV6-1 and TRBJ2-1; a possible D gene is TRBD2 (6 bases). For the CDR3, the DNA is TGTGCCAGCAGTGCCCTGGCGGGGTTGTTGGGTGAGCAGTTCTTC. Translation: CASSALAGLLGEQFF.